The clone carrying this T cell receptor (beta chain) showed up just once. The data were produced by immunoSEQ multiplex PCR, yet TCRdb's version contains in-frame clones alone and is incomplete. This table holds around 60,000 clones, around 93% found once. This entry belongs to a study of T cell changes during pregnancy in multiple sclerosis. The germline CDR1 and CDR2 sequences are SGHTS and YDEGEE. V dropped 6 bases and J dropped 0 bases, with 10 bases sitting between them. The CDR3 has 14 residues. This receptor was identified in a female donor with multiple sclerosis, enrolled in a pregnancy study. This specimen was CD4+ T cells from peripheral blood mononuclear cells, taken before pregnancy. The chain uses TRBV5-8 and TRBJ2-1; D ambiguous. The CDR3 DNA reads TGTGCCAGCAACGGCGGCAGCTCCTACAATGAGCAGTTCTTC. It yields the protein CASNGGSSYNEQFF.